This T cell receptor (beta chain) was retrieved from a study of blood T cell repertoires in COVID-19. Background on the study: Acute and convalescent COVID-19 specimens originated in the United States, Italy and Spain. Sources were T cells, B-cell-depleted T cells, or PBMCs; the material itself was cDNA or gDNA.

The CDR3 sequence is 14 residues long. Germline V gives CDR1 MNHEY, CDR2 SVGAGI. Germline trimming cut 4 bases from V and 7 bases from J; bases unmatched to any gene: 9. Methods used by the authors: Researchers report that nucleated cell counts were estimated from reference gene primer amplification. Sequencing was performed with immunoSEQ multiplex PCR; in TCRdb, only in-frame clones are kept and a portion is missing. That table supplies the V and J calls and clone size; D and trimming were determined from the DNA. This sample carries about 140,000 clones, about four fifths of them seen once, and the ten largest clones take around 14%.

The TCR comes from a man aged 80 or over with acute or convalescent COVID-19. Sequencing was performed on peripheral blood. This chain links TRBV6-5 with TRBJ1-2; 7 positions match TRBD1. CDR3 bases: TGTGCCAGCAGTTTAACCAGACAGGGCCTTGGCTACACCTTC. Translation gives CASSLTRQGLGYTF.